The clone carrying this TCR beta chain was seen ten or more times. Its antigen is unknown. This sample stems from a study of blood T cells in healthy people across ages. Notes on the study in general: In long-lived donors, naive CD4+ cell counts and diversity exceeded those of aged donors. Age brought a roughly linear fall in TCR beta diversity measured per million T cells.

PCR was performed a second time for about 7 to 12 cycles using a sample-barcoded 5' primer and a J-beta primer mix. Each sample yielded at least 2.5 million CDR3-containing paired-end reads. In TCRdb, the 5' RACE reads were re-called with MiXCR into one record per CDR3 protein. The sample carries some 670,000 distinct CDR3 sequences, about 51% recorded once. This CDR3 contains 15 residues. V was clipped by 6 bases and J by 3 bases, with 18 bases between them. Germline assignment: CDR1 SGHRS and CDR2 YFSETQ. Caucasian individuals from Russia who were healthy and aged about 6 to 95 acted as donors. Sequenced material: blood. The receptor's source is a woman over 75 in good health. The gene calls are TRBV5-1 and TRBJ1-2; D gene ambiguous. In DNA, the CDR3 is TGCGCCAGCACCCAAGGTGCATCCCGGGACTATGGCTACACCTTC. Translation: CASTQGASRDYGYTF. Using reference TRBV5-1 and TRBJ1-2 for the parts outside the CDR3, the full variable domain is KAGVTQTPRYLIKTRGQQVTLSCSPISGHRSVSWYQQTPGQGLQFLFEYFSETQRNKGNFPGRFSGRQFSNSRSEMNVSTLELGDSALYLCASTQGASRDYGYTFGSGTRLTVV.